The 3 T cell receptor beta chains below were found in one sample sequenced in a study of identical twins. TCRdb fed the 5' RACE reads into MiXCR, producing one record per CDR3 protein. The sample has about 700,000 distinct CDR3 sequences, 8.5% to 9% seen once. These data were also reused for a study on yellow fever vaccine responses in identical twins.

Input material: PBMCs. These receptors were taken from a woman under 30 in good health.

In its sample, this clonotype was seen many times. The CDR3 nucleotides read TGTGCCACCATCGAAAATCGGGGGCTGGGGTCGGATGAGCAGTTCTTC. The encoded protein is CATIENRGLGSDEQFF. The chain combines TRBV15 with TRBJ2-1; D may match TRBD1 or TRBD2 (6 bases each). V was trimmed by 7 bases and J by 8 bases, leaving 24 bases between them. The CDR3 totals 16 residues. Germline CDR1 and CDR2: LNHNV and YYDKDF (reference sequence).

This clonotype appeared many times. The V call is TRBV5-1, the J call TRBJ2-1; D is possibly TRBD2 (7 bases). In germline, CDR1 is SGHRS, CDR2 YFSETQ. Trimming pared 4 bases from V and 5 bases from J, leaving 13 bases between. This CDR3 is 14 amino acids long. The CDR3 reads CASSRGALNNEQFF. The CDR3 DNA reads as TGCGCCAGCAGCCGGGGGGCCTTAAACAATGAGCAGTTCTTC.

This clonotype was found a few times. At one end, the junction sequence differs from germline, possibly due to a read error. The chain is built from TRBV6-5 and TRBJ2-1; 7 nucleotides match TRBD2. Per germline, CDR1 MNHEY and CDR2 SVGAGI. The CDR3 consists of 16 residues. CDR3 DNA sequence: TGTGCCAGCAGTTACTCGTCTAGCGGCGGCTACTATGAGCAGTTCTTC. Its translation is CASSYSSSGGYYEQFF.